Listed below are T cell receptor beta chains from one sample, sequenced in a study of T-cell memory formation after mild COVID-19. TCRdb re-derived calls from the 5' RACE reads in MiXCR, one entry per CDR3 protein. The sample lists 450,000 to 650,000 distinct CDR3 sequences, less than 25% seen once, with roughly 8.3% in the top ten. Sequenced: PBMCs or a T cell subset sorted from them (not recorded which). The origin of the receptors is an adult woman who had mild COVID-19 (a few samples of this study predate the infection). Cell type and time point are not known. Each CDR3 is given with its conserved first and last residue. Fields, in order: clone size, D gene, J gene, V gene, CDR3 DNA, CDR3 protein. The D gene is left open where the match is weak. A clone size is listed for some rows: how often the clone was seen (once, few, many), or a class if it is expanded.

clone_size: NA; d_call: NA; j_call: TRBJ2-3; v_call: TRBV5-6; cdr3_nt: TGTGCCTCAAACCGGTTAGATACGCAGTATTTT; cdr3_aa: CASNRLDTQYF
clone_size: few; d_call: NA; j_call: TRBJ1-2; v_call: TRBV12-3/TRBV12-4; cdr3_nt: TGTGCCATCCTTGGGGGTGGGCACTATGGCTACACCTTC; cdr3_aa: CAILGGGHYGYTF
clone_size: NA; d_call: NA; j_call: TRBJ2-1; v_call: TRBV7-3; cdr3_nt: TGTGCCAGCAGCCCAGGGGGGGGAGACGAGCAGTTCTTC; cdr3_aa: CASSPGGGDEQFF
clone_size: NA; d_call: NA; j_call: TRBJ2-7; v_call: TRBV12-3/TRBV12-4; cdr3_nt: TGTGCCAGCAGTTTAGCGCTGGGGGGCCGATCCTACGAGCAGTACTTC; cdr3_aa: CASSLALGGRSYEQYF
clone_size: few; d_call: NA; j_call: TRBJ1-5; v_call: TRBV7-8; cdr3_nt: TGTGCCAGCAGCTTAGGCTGGGAGTTCAATCAGCCCCAGCATTTT; cdr3_aa: CASSLGWEFNQPQHF
clone_size: NA; d_call: TRBD2; j_call: TRBJ2-7; v_call: TRBV12-3/TRBV12-4; cdr3_nt: TGTGCCAGCAGTTTGGCGCGGGGGGGCTCTTACGAGCAGTACTTC; cdr3_aa: CASSLARGGSYEQYF
clone_size: few; d_call: NA; j_call: TRBJ2-1; v_call: TRBV7-9; cdr3_nt: TGTGCCAGCGGGGGGCCAATGTCCAATGAGCAGTTCTTC; cdr3_aa: CASGGPMSNEQFF
clone_size: NA; d_call: NA; j_call: TRBJ2-3; v_call: TRBV27; cdr3_nt: TGTGCCAGCAGTAGCCCACCCAAAGGTGGGCAGTATTTT; cdr3_aa: CASSSPPKGGQYF
clone_size: many; d_call: NA; j_call: TRBJ1-1; v_call: TRBV4-1; cdr3_nt: TGCGCCAGCAGCCAGAACAGCAGGGTCACTGAAGCTTTCTTT; cdr3_aa: CASSQNSRVTEAFF
clone_size: many; d_call: NA; j_call: TRBJ2-6; v_call: TRBV19; cdr3_nt: TGTGCCAGTAGTATACAGGAGTATGGGGCCAACGTCCTGACTTTC; cdr3_aa: CASSIQEYGANVLTF
clone_size: medium-sized; d_call: NA; j_call: TRBJ2-2; v_call: TRBV19; cdr3_nt: TGTGCCAGTAGTCCCGGGACTTTCTTACTCGGGGAGCTGTTTTTT; cdr3_aa: CASSPGTFLLGELFF
clone_size: many; d_call: TRBD2; j_call: TRBJ2-1; v_call: TRBV20-1; cdr3_nt: TGCTCCTCCTCACCGGGACTAGCGGTCGGTGAGCAGTTCTTC; cdr3_aa: CSSSPGLAVGEQFF
clone_size: NA; d_call: NA; j_call: TRBJ1-3; v_call: TRBV15; cdr3_nt: TGTGCCACCAGCTCCAGGGACAAAGGAAACACCATATATTTT; cdr3_aa: CATSSRDKGNTIYF
clone_size: NA; d_call: TRBD1; j_call: TRBJ1-2; v_call: TRBV7-2; cdr3_nt: TGTGCCAGCAGCTTAGCGGGGACAGGGGGATCCCGCTATGGCTACACCTTC; cdr3_aa: CASSLAGTGGSRYGYTF
clone_size: NA; d_call: TRBD2; j_call: TRBJ2-7; v_call: TRBV12-3/TRBV12-4; cdr3_nt: TGTGCCAGCAGCGCCCCGGGGGGGTCCTACGAGCAGTACTTC; cdr3_aa: CASSAPGGSYEQYF
clone_size: few; d_call: NA; j_call: TRBJ1-1; v_call: TRBV6-5; cdr3_nt: TGTGCCAGCAGTTACTCCAAAGATCGGGGCGACACTGAAGCTTTCTTT; cdr3_aa: CASSYSKDRGDTEAFF
clone_size: NA; d_call: NA; j_call: TRBJ2-3; v_call: TRBV29-1; cdr3_nt: TGCAGCGTTGAAGGAGGCGACGGAATATTCACAGATACGCAGTATTTT; cdr3_aa: CSVEGGDGIFTDTQYF
clone_size: many; d_call: NA; j_call: TRBJ2-1; v_call: TRBV5-1; cdr3_nt: TGCGCCAGCAGCTTACCACCCCGTCCCCACCCAGTAGAGTACAATGAGCAGTTCTTC; cdr3_aa: CASSLPPRPHPVEYNEQFF
clone_size: NA; d_call: NA; j_call: TRBJ1-2; v_call: TRBV11-3; cdr3_nt: TGTGCCAGCAGCCAAGGACCTTATGGCTACACCTTC; cdr3_aa: CASSQGPYGYTF
clone_size: NA; d_call: NA; j_call: TRBJ2-7; v_call: TRBV5-5; cdr3_nt: TGTGCCAGCAAATGGGGGTTCAGCTACGAGCAGTACTTC; cdr3_aa: CASKWGFSYEQYF
clone_size: NA; d_call: NA; j_call: TRBJ2-7; v_call: TRBV5-6; cdr3_nt: TGTGCCAGCAGCTTGGGCGCAGGGGACTGGGAAGAGCAGTACTTC; cdr3_aa: CASSLGAGDWEEQYF
clone_size: many; d_call: NA; j_call: TRBJ2-5; v_call: TRBV20-1; cdr3_nt: TGCAGTGCTAGGGACGCGGGGAAAGAGACCCAGTACTTC; cdr3_aa: CSARDAGKETQYF
clone_size: few; d_call: NA; j_call: TRBJ2-1; v_call: TRBV7-2; cdr3_nt: TGTGCCAGCAGCTTTTTTCGGGGGAGATACAATGAGCAGTTCTTC; cdr3_aa: CASSFFRGRYNEQFF
clone_size: few; d_call: TRBD1; j_call: TRBJ1-1; v_call: TRBV7-9; cdr3_nt: TGTGCCAGCAGCTTTTCGGGACAGGGGCGCTGGGTCACTGAAGCTTTCTTT; cdr3_aa: CASSFSGQGRWVTEAFF
clone_size: few; d_call: NA; j_call: TRBJ2-3; v_call: TRBV12-3/TRBV12-4; cdr3_nt: TGTGCCAGCAGCTCACGGGCTATCTCAGATACGCAGTATTTT; cdr3_aa: CASSSRAISDTQYF
clone_size: few; d_call: NA; j_call: TRBJ1-1; v_call: TRBV18; cdr3_nt: TGTGCCAGCTCACCACGAAACTTGAACACTGAAGCTTTCTTT; cdr3_aa: CASSPRNLNTEAFF
clone_size: NA; d_call: NA; j_call: TRBJ2-3; v_call: TRBV5-1; cdr3_nt: TGCGCCAGCAGCCAGCGGGTCAGAAGCACAGATACGCAGTATTTT; cdr3_aa: CASSQRVRSTDTQYF
clone_size: few; d_call: TRBD2; j_call: TRBJ2-7; v_call: TRBV6-2/TRBV6-3; cdr3_nt: TGTGCCAGCAGTCGCCGGAGGAGCGGGAGCTCCTACGAGCAGTACTTC; cdr3_aa: CASSRRRSGSSYEQYF
clone_size: few; d_call: NA; j_call: TRBJ1-2; v_call: TRBV12-3/TRBV12-4; cdr3_nt: TGTGCCAGCAGTGAGACGGTGTCAAAGGGCTACACCTTC; cdr3_aa: CASSETVSKGYTF
clone_size: NA; d_call: NA; j_call: TRBJ1-2; v_call: TRBV2; cdr3_nt: TGTGCCAGCAGTGGCCTCAAGGGCTATGGCTACACCTTC; cdr3_aa: CASSGLKGYGYTF
clone_size: NA; d_call: TRBD1; j_call: TRBJ1-1; v_call: TRBV20-1; cdr3_nt: TGCAGTGCCGCCCCGGACAGGGGACGAGAAATGAACACTGAAGCTTTCTTT; cdr3_aa: CSAAPDRGREMNTEAFF
clone_size: NA; d_call: NA; j_call: TRBJ1-2; v_call: TRBV9; cdr3_nt: TGTGCCAGCAGCCCGTCCACGGGTGGGCGAGTTGGCTACACCTTC; cdr3_aa: CASSPSTGGRVGYTF
clone_size: many; d_call: NA; j_call: TRBJ1-1; v_call: TRBV3-1; cdr3_nt: TGTGCCAGCAGAGGAGGGACTGAAGCTTTCTTT; cdr3_aa: CASRGGTEAFF
clone_size: NA; d_call: TRBD2; j_call: TRBJ2-5; v_call: TRBV30; cdr3_nt: TGTGCCTGGAGTGTAAGGCGGAGCGGGGAGGTCGAAGAGACCCAGTACTTC; cdr3_aa: CAWSVRRSGEVEETQYF
clone_size: few; d_call: NA; j_call: TRBJ2-2; v_call: TRBV9; cdr3_nt: TGTGCCAGCAGCGTAGAGACTTCCGTCCGGGAGCTGTTTTTT; cdr3_aa: CASSVETSVRELFF
clone_size: NA; d_call: TRBD2; j_call: TRBJ2-1; v_call: TRBV7-2; cdr3_nt: TGTGCCAGCAGCTCTAGCGGGAGATCCTACAATGAGCAGTTCTTC; cdr3_aa: CASSSSGRSYNEQFF
clone_size: NA; d_call: TRBD2; j_call: TRBJ2-1; v_call: TRBV7-9; cdr3_nt: TGTGCCAGCAGCGGGGGGATAGGGACTAGCCGCAATGAGCAGTTCTTC; cdr3_aa: CASSGGIGTSRNEQFF
clone_size: few; d_call: NA; j_call: TRBJ1-1; v_call: TRBV7-9; cdr3_nt: TGTGCCAGCAGCGCTACACGGGCCGACACTGAAGCTTTCTTT; cdr3_aa: CASSATRADTEAFF
clone_size: NA; d_call: NA; j_call: TRBJ1-2; v_call: TRBV9; cdr3_nt: TGTGCCAGCAGCGTAGGCAGAGGGGTCGAGGATTACTATGGCTACACCTTC; cdr3_aa: CASSVGRGVEDYYGYTF
clone_size: NA; d_call: NA; j_call: TRBJ2-7; v_call: TRBV7-2; cdr3_nt: TGTGCCAGCAGCTATTGGGGGACGGAGGCCTACGAGCAGTACTTC; cdr3_aa: CASSYWGTEAYEQYF
clone_size: few; d_call: NA; j_call: TRBJ2-2; v_call: TRBV4-2; cdr3_nt: TGTGCCAGCAGCCAAGGGTGGACACAAAACACCGGGGAGCTGTTTTTT; cdr3_aa: CASSQGWTQNTGELFF
clone_size: NA; d_call: NA; j_call: TRBJ2-5; v_call: TRBV7-8; cdr3_nt: TGTGCCAGCAGCTTAGCGCCGGGGGCGCCAGAGACCCAGTACTTC; cdr3_aa: CASSLAPGAPETQYF
clone_size: few; d_call: NA; j_call: TRBJ2-7; v_call: TRBV5-5; cdr3_nt: TGTGCCAGCAGCTGGGGGACCGGGGCCTACGAGCAGTACTTC; cdr3_aa: CASSWGTGAYEQYF
clone_size: few; d_call: NA; j_call: TRBJ2-5; v_call: TRBV7-2; cdr3_nt: TGTGCCAGCAGCTTGGTCTTTCGGATGGGGGACGCGTCGGAGACCCAGTACTTC; cdr3_aa: CASSLVFRMGDASETQYF
clone_size: few; d_call: NA; j_call: TRBJ2-1; v_call: TRBV18; cdr3_nt: TGTGCCAGCTCACCATCACTACAGGGAAGAGACAATGAGCAGTTCTTC; cdr3_aa: CASSPSLQGRDNEQFF
clone_size: NA; d_call: NA; j_call: TRBJ2-7; v_call: TRBV3-1; cdr3_nt: TGTGCCAGCAGCCAAGAATCGGCGAAAGGGCAGTACTTC; cdr3_aa: CASSQESAKGQYF
clone_size: few; d_call: NA; j_call: TRBJ2-5; v_call: TRBV15; cdr3_nt: TGTGCCACCAGAGTCGGGGATCCCGACCGGGAGACCCAGTACTTC; cdr3_aa: CATRVGDPDRETQYF
clone_size: few; d_call: TRBD1; j_call: TRBJ1-2; v_call: TRBV7-2; cdr3_nt: TGTGCCAGCAGCTCTCCGACAGGGACCGGGGGCTACACCTTC; cdr3_aa: CASSSPTGTGGYTF
clone_size: few; d_call: NA; j_call: TRBJ2-3; v_call: TRBV5-6; cdr3_nt: TGTGCCAGCAGCTTGGCGGTGGTTTACATTACAGATACGCAGTATTTT; cdr3_aa: CASSLAVVYITDTQYF